Below are 19 T cell receptor beta chains sequenced from a single sample in a study of T cell responses to AZD1222 COVID-19 vaccine. Profiling relied on immunoSEQ multiplex PCR, and the TCRdb table lists in-frame clones only, not all of them. The top ten clones hold 5% of a sample with roughly 100,000 clones, roughly 93% of them seen once. The sequences come from peripheral blood, collected on day 0 of AZD1222 vaccination. Receptor source: an adult in good health.

The chain uses TRBV30 and TRBJ1-3, with TRBD1 matching over 10 bases. CDR1 GTSNPN and CDR2 SVGIG come from the germline V gene (reference sequence). This CDR3 contains 15 residues. The chain's CDR3 is CAVDRGLISGNTIYF. The CDR3 DNA sequence: TGTGCGGTGGACAGGGGGTTAATCTCTGGAAACACCATATATTTT.

The rearrangement uses TRBV18 and TRBJ1-2; perhaps TRBD1 as D (5 bases). Germline CDR1 and CDR2: KGHSH and LQKENI. The CDR3 contains 13 residues. Trimming took off 3 bases at V and 10 bases at J, with 15 bases between the two ends. In nucleotides, the CDR3 is TGTGCCAGCTCACCCCCGGGGCGGACAAACTACACCTTC. Translated: CASSPPGRTNYTF.

The J gene is TRBJ2-7, the V gene TRBV14; D is undetermined. The V and J ends lost 4 bases and 3 bases respectively, with 16 bases between them. Germline V gene sequence: CDR1 SGHDN, CDR2 FVKESK. This CDR3 is built from 15 residues. In nucleotides, the CDR3 is TGTGCCAGCAGCCCCCAGATTACGACCGTCTACGAGCAGTACTTC. Its protein product is CASSPQITTVYEQYF.

The chain has TRBV20-1 and TRBJ1-1, with a tentative D call TRBD1 (5 bases). CDR1 DFQATT and CDR2 SNEGSKA come from the germline V gene (reference sequence). Trimming stripped 2 bases from V and 8 bases from J, with 9 bases between. CDR3 length equals 11 residues. The DNA for the CDR3 is TGCAGTGCTAGACTATGGGGGGAAGCTTTCTTT. Translated, it gives CSARLWGEAFF.

This clone was recorded once. The rearrangement links TRBV4-2 to TRBJ2-1; 12 bases align to TRBD2. The CDR3 runs to 17 residues. Trimming took 2 bases from V and 4 from J; bases not matched to a gene: 6. Germline V gene data show CDR1 as LGHNA and CDR2 as YNFKEQ. The CDR3 nucleotides read TGTGCCAGCAGCCAACTAGCGGGAGGGTCTATTTACAATGAGCAGTTCTTC. Its translation is CASSQLAGGSIYNEQFF.

The chain links TRBV7-6 to TRBJ1-4; TRBD1 matches 12 bases. The germline V gene encodes CDR1 SGHVS and CDR2 FNYEAQ. This CDR3 comprises 20 residues. Unmatched junction bases numbered 20, after V lost 5 bases and J lost 7 bases. CDR3 in DNA: TGTGCCAGCAGCCTCCCATTGGGACAGGGGGCATCGACCGACGGTGAAAAACTGTTTTTT. This translates into CASSLPLGQGASTDGEKLFF. Filled out from reference TRBV7-6 and TRBJ1-4, the complete variable domain reads GAGVSQSPRYKVTKRGQDVALRCDPISGHVSLYWYRQALGQGPEFLTYFNYEAQQDKSGLPNDRFSAERPEGSISTLTIQRTEQRDSAMYRCASSLPLGQGASTDGEKLFFGSGTQLSVL.

The chain combines TRBV2 with TRBJ2-7; D is unclear. This CDR3 has 14 amino acids. V gave up 1 base and J gave up 2 bases, with 9 bases separating them. CDR1 is SNHLY, CDR2 FYNNEI, per germline. Here the CDR3 DNA reads TGTGCCAGCAGTGAAGAATTAGGCCCCTACGAGCAGTACTTC. It specifies CASSEELGPYEQYF.

The chain has TRBV29-1 and TRBJ1-1, with D unclear. With 7 bases removed from V and 1 base from J, the gap between germline ends came to 13 bases. Germline CDR1 and CDR2: SQVTM and ANQGSEA. The CDR3 is made up of 13 amino acids. The CDR3 reads CSAHRGGNTEAFF. In DNA form, the CDR3 reads TGCAGCGCCCACCGAGGAGGGAACACTGAAGCTTTCTTT.

V usage is TRBV6-4 and J usage is TRBJ2-2, with D tentatively TRBD2 (6 bases). Looked up from germline, CDR1 is MRHNA and CDR2 is SNTAGT. CDR3 length equals 14 residues. Trimming cost V 9 bases and J 5 bases, with 16 bases left between them. The CDR3 nucleotides read TGTGCCAGTAGTCCGGGAGTGGGGACCGGGGAGCTGTTTTTT. This translates into CASSPGVGTGELFF.

About this clone itself: A junction end diverges from the germline sequence, so it may reflect a read error. The J gene is TRBJ1-1, the V gene TRBV12-3 or TRBV12-4; D remains unclear. The CDR3 is 13 amino acids. In DNA form, the CDR3 reads TGTGCCAGCAGGCCCACAGTGAACAATGAAGCTTTCTTT. It encodes CASRPTVNNEAFF.

V and J are TRBV11-2 and TRBJ2-7; tentative D call: TRBD2 (5 bases). The CDR3 runs 14 residues. Per germline, CDR1 SGHAT and CDR2 FQNNGV. V lost 0 bases to trimming and J lost 3 bases, with 9 bases between them. CDR3 DNA sequence: TGTGCCAGCAGCTTAGATAGCGAACTCTACGAGCAGTACTTC. Translated: CASSLDSELYEQYF.

The CDR3 here is CASSQAGTKNIQYF. For the CDR3, the DNA is TGTGCCAGCAGCCAAGCGGGTACCAAAAACATTCAGTACTTC. This chain links TRBV3-1 (or the pseudogene TRBV3-2) with TRBJ2-4; D gene unclear. The CDR3 sequence is 14 residues long. The V gene's germline CDR1 is LGHDT and CDR2 YNNKEL (reference sequence). Trimming shortened V by 1 base and J by 2 bases, and 6 bases separated the two germline ends.

The CDR3 coding sequence is TGTGCCAGCAGTTTACTAAGGGCTAGCGGGAAAGGTACCGGGGAGCTGTTTTTT. Protein sequence: CASSLLRASGKGTGELFF. J is TRBJ2-2 and V is TRBV28; 9 bases agree with TRBD2. Germline CDR1 MDHEN, CDR2 SYDVKM. The CDR3 is 18 amino acids. Trimming at V came to 2 bases and at J to 5 bases, leaving 12 bases not matched to a gene.

The gene calls are TRBV5-1 and TRBJ2-5; the D is unclear. The CDR3 spans 16 residues. V was shortened by 0 bases and J by 5 bases, with 17 bases between the two germline ends. Germline V CDR1 and CDR2: SGHRS, YFSETQ. Written as DNA, the CDR3 is TGCGCCAGCAGCTTGGGAGGTAGCTCACTCCCTGAGACCCAGTACTTC. Translated: CASSLGGSSLPETQYF.

This clone has only one observation. The V and J genes are TRBV5-5 and TRBJ2-7; no clear D gene. The CDR3 spans 13 residues. Trimming took off 2 bases at V and 2 bases at J, with 8 bases between the two ends. Germline lookup yields CDR1 SGHKS and CDR2 YYEKEE (reference sequence). The CDR3 coding sequence is TGTGCCAGCAGCTTTCACACAGCCTACGAGCAGTACTTC. It translates to CASSFHTAYEQYF.

The chain is built from TRBV5-4 and TRBJ2-2, with TRBD2 as a possible D gene (6 bases). The germline V gene has CDR1 SGHNT and CDR2 YYREEE (reference sequence). V was pared by 0 bases and J by 0 bases, with 6 bases between. CDR3 length equals 15 residues. Written as DNA, the CDR3 is TGTGCCAGCAGCTTGGGACTAGCGAACACCGGGGAGCTGTTTTTT. This translates into CASSLGLANTGELFF.

This rearrangement joins TRBV5-1 to TRBJ1-2, with TRBD1 as a possible D gene (5 bases). Germline lookup yields CDR1 SGHRS and CDR2 YFSETQ. Trimming removed 5 bases at V and 3 bases at J, with 11 bases between. The CDR3 extends over 13 amino acids. CDR3 in amino acids: CASSLRQHYGYTF. The CDR3 DNA reads TGCGCCAGCAGTCTCCGACAGCACTATGGCTACACCTTC. The full variable domain, completed using reference TRBV5-1 and TRBJ1-2, is KAGVTQTPRYLIKTRGQQVTLSCSPISGHRSVSWYQQTPGQGLQFLFEYFSETQRNKGNFPGRFSGRQFSNSRSEMNVSTLELGDSALYLCASSLRQHYGYTFGSGTRLTVV.

The chain employs TRBV3-1 (or the pseudogene TRBV3-2) and TRBJ2-1, with 13 nucleotides matching TRBD2. The CDR3 sequence is 17 residues long. In germline, CDR1 is LGHDT, CDR2 YNNKEL (reference sequence). The trim removed 1 base at V and 7 bases at J, leaving 7 bases unmatched. The CDR3 nucleotides read TGTGCCAGCAGCCAAGTTGGTGGGACTAGCGGGATTAATGAGCAGTTCTTC. Its protein product is CASSQVGGTSGINEQFF.

This rearrangement joins TRBV29-1 to TRBJ1-6; D remains unclear. Trimming shortened V by 4 bases and J by 0 bases, and 10 bases separated the two germline ends. The CDR3 extends over 15 amino acids. Germline CDR1 and CDR2: SQVTM and ANQGSEA. The CDR3 loop reads CSVVSVSSYNSPLHF. CDR3 nucleotide sequence: TGCAGCGTTGTATCAGTTAGCTCCTATAATTCACCCCTCCACTTT.